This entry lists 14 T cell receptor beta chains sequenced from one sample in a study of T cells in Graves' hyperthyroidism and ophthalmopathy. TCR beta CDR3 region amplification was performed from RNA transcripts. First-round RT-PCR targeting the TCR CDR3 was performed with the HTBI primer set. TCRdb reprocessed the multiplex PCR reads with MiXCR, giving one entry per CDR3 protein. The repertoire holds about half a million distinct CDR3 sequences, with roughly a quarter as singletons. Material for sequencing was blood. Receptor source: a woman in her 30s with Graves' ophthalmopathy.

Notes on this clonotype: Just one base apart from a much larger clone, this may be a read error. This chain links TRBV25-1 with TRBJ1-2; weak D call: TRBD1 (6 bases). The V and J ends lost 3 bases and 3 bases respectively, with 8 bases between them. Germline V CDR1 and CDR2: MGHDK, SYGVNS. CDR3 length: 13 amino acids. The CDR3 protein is CASSEGADYGYTF. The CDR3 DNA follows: TGTGCCAGCAGTGAGGGGGCAGACTATGGCTACACCTTC.

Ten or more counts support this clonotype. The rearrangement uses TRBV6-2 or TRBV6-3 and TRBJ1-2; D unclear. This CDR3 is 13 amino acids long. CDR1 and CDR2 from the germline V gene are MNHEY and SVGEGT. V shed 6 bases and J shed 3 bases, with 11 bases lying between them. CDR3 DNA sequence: TGTGCCAGCAGATCGCTGTTGTACTATGGCTACACCTTC. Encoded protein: CASRSLLYYGYTF.

The CDR3 DNA reads as TGTGCCAGCAGCTCAACCTGGACCCACAATCAGCCCCAGCATTTT. Its translation: CASSSTWTHNQPQHF. The chain links TRBV6-2 or TRBV6-3 to TRBJ1-5; no clear D gene. Germline CDR1 and CDR2: MNHEY and SVGEGT. The CDR3 has 15 amino acids. With 6 bases removed from V and 3 bases from J, the gap between germline ends came to 15 bases.

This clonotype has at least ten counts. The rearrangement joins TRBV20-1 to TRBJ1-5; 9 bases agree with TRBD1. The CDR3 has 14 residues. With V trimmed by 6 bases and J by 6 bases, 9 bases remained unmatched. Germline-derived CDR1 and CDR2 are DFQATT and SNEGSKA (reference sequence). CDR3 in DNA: TGCAGTGCCGCCACAGGGGGCCGGAGTCAGCCCCAGCATTTT. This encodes CSAATGGRSQPQHF.

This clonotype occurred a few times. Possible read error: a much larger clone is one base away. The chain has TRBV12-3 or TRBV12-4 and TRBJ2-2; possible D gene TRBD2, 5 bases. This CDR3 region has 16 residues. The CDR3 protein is CASSLGDGRNTGELCF. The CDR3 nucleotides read TGTGCCAGCAGTTTAGGAGATGGCCGAAACACCGGGGAGCTGTGTTTT.

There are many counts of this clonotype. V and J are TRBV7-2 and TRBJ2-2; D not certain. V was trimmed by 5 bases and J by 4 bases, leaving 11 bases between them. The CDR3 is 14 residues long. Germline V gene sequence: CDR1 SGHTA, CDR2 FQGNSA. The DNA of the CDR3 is TGTGCCAGCAGCCAACAAGTGAGCACCGGGGAGCTGTTTTTT. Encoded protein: CASSQQVSTGELFF.

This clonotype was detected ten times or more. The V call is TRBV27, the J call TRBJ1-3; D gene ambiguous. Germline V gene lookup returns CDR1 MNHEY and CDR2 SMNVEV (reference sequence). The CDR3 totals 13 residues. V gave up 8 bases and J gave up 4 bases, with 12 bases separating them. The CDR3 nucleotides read TGTGCCAGCTGGGATCCGCCCGGAAACACCATATATTTT. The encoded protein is CASWDPPGNTIYF.

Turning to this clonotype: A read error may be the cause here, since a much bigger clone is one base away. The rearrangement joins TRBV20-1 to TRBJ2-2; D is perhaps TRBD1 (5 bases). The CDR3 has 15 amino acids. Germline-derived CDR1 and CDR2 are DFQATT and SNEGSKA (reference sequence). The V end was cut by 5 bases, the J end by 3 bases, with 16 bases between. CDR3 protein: CSADPETDYTGELFF. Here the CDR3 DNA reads TGCAGTGCTGACCCCGAGACAGACTACACCGGGGAGCTGTTTTTT.

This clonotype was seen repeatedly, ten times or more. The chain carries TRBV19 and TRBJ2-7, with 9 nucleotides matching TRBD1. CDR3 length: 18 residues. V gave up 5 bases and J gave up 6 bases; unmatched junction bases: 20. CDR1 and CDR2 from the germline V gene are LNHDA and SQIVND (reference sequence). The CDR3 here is CASSPGRKTGTGTTEQYF. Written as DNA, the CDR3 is TGTGCCAGTAGTCCAGGGCGTAAGACCGGGACAGGGACCACCGAGCAGTACTTC. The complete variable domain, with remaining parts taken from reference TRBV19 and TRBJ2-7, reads DGGITQSPKYLFRKEGQNVTLSCEQNLNHDAMYWYRQDPGQGLRLIYYSQIVNDFQKGDIAEGYSVSREKKESFPLTVTSAQKNPTAFYLCASSPGRKTGTGTTEQYFGPGTRLTVT.

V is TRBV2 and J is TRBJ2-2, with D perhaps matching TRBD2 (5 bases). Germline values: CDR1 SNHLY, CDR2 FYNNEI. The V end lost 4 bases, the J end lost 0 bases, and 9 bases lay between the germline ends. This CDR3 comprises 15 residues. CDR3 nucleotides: TGTGCCAGCAGTGGAGGACTTGCGAACACCGGGGAGCTGTTTTTT. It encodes CASSGGLANTGELFF.

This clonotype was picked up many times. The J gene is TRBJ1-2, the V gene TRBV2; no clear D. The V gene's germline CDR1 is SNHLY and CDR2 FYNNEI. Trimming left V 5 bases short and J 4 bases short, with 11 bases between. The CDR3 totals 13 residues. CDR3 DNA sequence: TGTGCCAGCAGTATTACAGATGCCTATGGCTACACCTTC. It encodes CASSITDAYGYTF.

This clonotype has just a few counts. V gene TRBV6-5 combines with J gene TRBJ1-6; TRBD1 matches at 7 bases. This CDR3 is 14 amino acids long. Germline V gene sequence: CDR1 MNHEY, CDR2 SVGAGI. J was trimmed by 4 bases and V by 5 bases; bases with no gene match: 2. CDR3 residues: CASSNRGYNSPLHF. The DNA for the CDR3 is TGTGCCAGCAGTAACAGGGGTTATAATTCACCCCTCCACTTT.

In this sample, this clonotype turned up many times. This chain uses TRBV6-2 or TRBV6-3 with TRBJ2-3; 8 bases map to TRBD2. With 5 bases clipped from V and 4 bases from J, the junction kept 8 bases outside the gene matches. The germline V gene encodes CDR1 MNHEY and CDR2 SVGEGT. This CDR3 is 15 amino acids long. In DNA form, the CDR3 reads TGTGCCAGCAGTGCGGGACTAGGAGGAGCAGATACGCAGTATTTT. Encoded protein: CASSAGLGGADTQYF.

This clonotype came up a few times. CDR3 in DNA: TGTGCCACCAGCAGAGATCTGGTCGTGAACTCCAACTATGGCTACACCTTC. This gives the protein CATSRDLVVNSNYGYTF. This chain uses TRBV15 with TRBJ1-2; D gene unclear. CDR1 and CDR2 from the germline V gene are LNHNV and YYDKDF (reference sequence). The CDR3 spans 17 residues. V lost 0 bases to trimming and J lost 2 bases, with 16 bases between them.